In this sample, the clone carrying this T cell receptor beta chain turned up a few times. The antigen is not known. In every patient, relapse followed autologous stem cell transplantation, while exposure to brentuximab vedotin differed. Best responses included complete response and partial response; otherwise, the best response was progressive disease. CDR3 length equals 15 residues. V gave up 1 base and J gave up 2 bases, with 12 bases separating them. CDR1 and CDR2 (germline): SEHNR, FQNEAQ (reference sequence). This entry belongs to a study of PD-1 blockade in classical Hodgkin lymphoma. Overall study context: The nivolumab dose that patients received was 3 mg/kg, given intravenously every 2 weeks. Whole-study findings and limits: Repertoires differed for reasons still undefined, possibly disease activity or prior therapy.

Here immunoSEQ multiplex PCR was the method, and the copy in TCRdb shows in-frame clones only, minus some. The sample carries about 13,000 clones, over 75% recorded once. The sequencing used peripheral blood mononuclear cells (PBMCs), collected at baseline. The genes are TRBV7-9 and TRBJ2-7; D is possibly TRBD1 (6 bases). The clonotype comes from a human donor with classical Hodgkin lymphoma. CDR3 loop: CASSLEEGGPYEQYF. The CDR3 nucleotides are TGTGCCAGCAGCTTAGAAGAAGGGGGACCCTACGAGCAGTACTTC.